The entry below describes one T cell receptor (beta chain). As yet, its antigen is unknown. This record belongs to a study of T cells in narcolepsy. Study observations and caveats: Healthy controls reportedly lacked the autoreactive clonotypes serially found in patients' blood. In some patient and control memory CD4+ samples, autoreactive clones were absent.

The method was immunoSEQ multiplex PCR; TCRdb's version includes in-frame clones alone and lacks a portion of them. The data show about 24,000 clones, less than 65% seen once. The CDR3 extends over 15 amino acids. Germline V gives CDR1 SGHRS, CDR2 YFSETQ. Trimming cost V 5 bases and J 4 bases; bases outside gene matches: 6. The V call is TRBV5-1, the J call TRBJ2-1; 10 bases are a match to TRBD2. Sequencing was performed on memory (CD45RA-) CD4+ T cells from blood. The sequence was collected from a human donor in good health. CDR3 residues: CASRPSGGVYNEQFF. The CDR3 bases are TGCGCCAGCAGACCAAGCGGGGGGGTTTACAATGAGCAGTTCTTC.